Presented here are 29 T cell receptor beta chains from one specimen sequenced in a study of Ad26.COV2.S vaccination and SARS-CoV-2 variants. Treatment: some 19 received Ad26.COV2.S at low or high dose, single or two shots; about 5 received placebo; per-sample allocation not given. Sampling happened 63 days after the first vaccine or placebo injection. The assay was immunoSEQ multiplex PCR, and TCRdb's table has in-frame clones only and misses some. The repertoire holds about 500,000 clones, roughly 87% seen once, with about 1.5% in the top ten. The sample in question was peripheral blood, obtained in a trial of Ad26.COV2.S vaccine versus placebo. The receptor set was obtained from a person aged 18-60 years who received the Ad26.COV2.S COVID-19 vaccine or a placebo.

The rearrangement joins TRBV7-3 to TRBJ2-1, with 10 bases that match TRBD1. Germline V CDR1 and CDR2: SGHTA, FQGTGA. With 1 base clipped from V and 5 bases from J, the junction kept 5 bases outside the gene matches. The CDR3 totals 16 residues. CDR3 sequence reads: CASSLKGGTGDNEQFF. CDR3 in DNA: TGTGCCAGCAGCTTAAAGGGTGGGACAGGGGACAATGAGCAGTTCTTC.

The chain uses TRBV6-5 and TRBJ2-7; D gene uncertain. Germline V CDR1 and CDR2: MNHEY, SVGAGI. The CDR3 sequence is 14 residues long. Trimming removed 7 bases from V and 0 bases from J, with 13 bases in between. CDR3 DNA: TGTGCCAGCACCAACCCGGCTAACTCCTACGAGCAGTACTTC. Its protein product is CASTNPANSYEQYF.

V gene TRBV29-1 combines with J gene TRBJ1-1, with 9 bases identical to TRBD1. The V and J ends lost 7 bases and 1 base, in that order; junction bases with no gene match: 19. This CDR3 is 18 amino acids long. The germline gives CDR1 SQVTM, CDR2 ANQGSEA. CDR3 sequence: CSARGTGKSRNSNTEAFF. The CDR3 nucleotides are TGCAGCGCCCGAGGGACAGGGAAAAGTCGGAATTCGAACACTGAAGCTTTCTTT.

The V gene is TRBV7-2, the J gene TRBJ2-1, with 8 bases matching TRBD2. The ends lost 6 bases at V and 4 bases at J; junction bases unmatched: 5. CDR1 and CDR2 (germline): SGHTA, FQGNSA. This CDR3 has 14 residues. The CDR3, as DNA: TGTGCCAGCAGGCTAGCGGGTTCATACAATGAGCAGTTCTTC. Amino acid sequence: CASRLAGSYNEQFF. Full variable domain (missing parts from reference TRBV7-2 and TRBJ2-1): GAGVSQSPSNKVTEKGKDVELRCDPISGHTALYWYRQSLGQGLEFLIYFQGNSAPDKSGLPSDRFSAERTGGSVSTLTIQRTQQEDSAVYLCASRLAGSYNEQFFGPGTRLTVL.

V and J are TRBV3-1 (or the pseudogene TRBV3-2) and TRBJ2-1; 11 bases agree with TRBD2. V trimming: 4 bases; J trimming: 4 bases; junction bases outside the gene matches: 15. Per germline, CDR1 LGHDT and CDR2 YNNKEL (reference sequence). The CDR3 is made up of 19 amino acids. The CDR3 here is CASSPHRNSGRATYNEQFF. As DNA, the CDR3 is TGTGCCAGCAGCCCACACCGAAATAGCGGGAGGGCCACATACAATGAGCAGTTCTTC.

This clone was found once. The chain carries TRBV28 and TRBJ1-2; 8 nucleotides agree with TRBD1. After removal of 6 bases from V and 3 bases from J, the junction contained 3 bases not matched to a gene. In germline, CDR1 is MDHEN, CDR2 SYDVKM. This CDR3 comprises 13 residues. CDR3 bases: TGTGCCAGCAGGGGGACAGGTCACTATGGCTACACCTTC. Its protein is CASRGTGHYGYTF.

J is TRBJ1-2 and V is TRBV9; 12 bases fit TRBD1. Trimming at V came to 3 bases and at J to 7 bases, leaving 7 bases not matched to a gene. This CDR3 comprises 15 residues. The V gene's germline CDR1 is SGDLS and CDR2 YYNGEE. This chain's CDR3 is CASSDGTGGAGGYTF. Written as DNA, the CDR3 is TGTGCCAGCAGCGACGGGACAGGGGGCGCCGGTGGCTACACCTTC.

The rearrangement joins TRBV27 to TRBJ2-3; D may match TRBD1 or TRBD2 (6 bases each). V lost 6 bases, J lost 6 bases, and 16 bases lay in between. The CDR3 consists of 14 residues. In germline, CDR1 is MNHEY, CDR2 SMNVEV (reference sequence). The CDR3 coding sequence is TGTGCCAGCAGGCTCACTGGGGGGCCGGATACGCAGTATTTT. Residues: CASRLTGGPDTQYF.

This CDR3 is CASSLGGQGLYTQYF. In nucleotides, the CDR3 is TGTGCCAGCAGTTTAGGGGGACAGGGGTTGTATACGCAGTATTTT. The chain recombines TRBV28 with TRBJ2-3, with TRBD1 matching 10 bases. There are 15 residues in the CDR3. V dropped 2 bases and J dropped 7; count of bases not matched to a gene: 6. Looked up from germline, CDR1 is MDHEN and CDR2 is SYDVKM.

This chain joins TRBV9 and TRBJ2-1; D is perhaps TRBD1 (6 bases). CDR3 length equals 16 residues. Germline loops: CDR1 SGDLS, CDR2 YYNGEE. The ends were cut back, 4 bases at V and 0 bases at J, with 14 bases in the middle. The CDR3 loop reads CASSPSGTSSYNEQFF. The CDR3 nucleotides are TGTGCCAGCAGCCCCTCCGGGACAAGCTCCTACAATGAGCAGTTCTTC.

This chain joins TRBV11-2 and TRBJ1-1, with a weak D call TRBD1 (5 bases). V was shortened by 3 bases and J by 6 bases, with 17 bases between the two germline ends. The CDR3 covers 15 residues. CDR1 and CDR2 (germline): SGHAT, FQNNGV. For the CDR3, the DNA is TGTGCCAGCAGCTTCTCGACATCGGGGGTAGCTGAAGCTTTCTTT. Translation gives CASSFSTSGVAEAFF.

The genes are TRBV7-3 and TRBJ2-6; no clear D gene. Trimming stripped 1 base from V and 0 bases from J, with 7 bases between. The length of the CDR3 is 16 residues. Germline CDR1 and CDR2: SGHTA and FQGTGA. This CDR3 is CASSLSAISGANVLTF. Written as DNA, the CDR3 is TGTGCCAGCAGCTTAAGTGCGATCTCTGGGGCCAACGTCCTGACTTTC.

This clone was picked up one time. The V call is TRBV2, the J call TRBJ2-2; D is perhaps TRBD1 or TRBD2 (5 bases each). This CDR3 spans 21 amino acids. V shed 0 bases and J shed 6 bases, with 29 bases lying between them. The germline gives CDR1 SNHLY, CDR2 FYNNEI. The CDR3 region has the DNA TGTGCCAGCAGTGAAGCGCTTCGGGTGTGGTGGGGGAGCGATCCGGCCGGGGAGCTGTTTTTT. It translates to CASSEALRVWWGSDPAGELFF.

The chain is built from TRBV5-1 and TRBJ2-2, with a tentative D call TRBD1 (6 bases). Between the trimmed V and J ends, which lost 2 bases and 6 bases, there was a span of 17 bases. Germline CDR1 SGHRS, CDR2 YFSETQ. This CDR3 has 16 residues. The CDR3 sequence: CASSFSATPGAGELFF. CDR3 coding DNA: TGCGCCAGCAGCTTTTCGGCGACCCCAGGGGCCGGGGAGCTGTTTTTT.

The chain couples TRBV4-1 to TRBJ1-4, with D possibly matching TRBD1 (6 bases). Between the trimmed V and J ends, which lost 1 base and 7 bases, there was a span of 13 bases. Germline loops: CDR1 MGHRA, CDR2 YSYEKL. This CDR3 is 15 amino acids long. CDR3 region: CASSQVGAPSEKLFF. CDR3 DNA: TGCGCCAGCAGCCAAGTGGGGGCGCCTAGTGAAAAACTGTTTTTT.

The J gene is TRBJ2-7, the V gene TRBV28; 8 bases map to TRBD1. V was clipped by 3 bases and J by 4 bases; unmatched bases: 17. This CDR3 region has 18 residues. Germline V gene sequence: CDR1 MDHEN, CDR2 SYDVKM. The CDR3 DNA reads TGTGCCAGCAGTTTTCTCCGAGAGAAACAGGGGGGTTCATACGAGCAGTACTTC. This gives the protein CASSFLREKQGGSYEQYF.

The J gene is TRBJ2-1, the V gene TRBV5-6, with 12 bases matching TRBD2. There are 16 residues in the CDR3. V lost 1 base to trimming and J lost 6 bases; unmatched junction nucleotides: 5. In germline, CDR1 is SGHDT, CDR2 YYEEEE. CDR3 residues: CASSLSETSGSNEQFF. The CDR3 bases are TGTGCCAGCAGCTTGTCGGAGACTAGCGGGAGCAATGAGCAGTTCTTC. Filled out from reference TRBV5-6 and TRBJ2-1, the complete variable domain reads DAGVTQSPTHLIKTRGQQVTLRCSPKSGHDTVSWYQQALGQGPQFIFQYYEEEERQRGNFPDRFSGHQFPNYSSELNVNALLLGDSALYLCASSLSETSGSNEQFFGPGTRLTVL.

This rearrangement joins TRBV15 to TRBJ2-5; D may correspond to TRBD1 or TRBD2 (5 bases each). The CDR3 spans 18 residues. Germline CDR1 reads LNHNV; CDR2 reads YYDKDF (reference sequence). Trimming removed 3 bases from V and 4 bases from J, with 24 bases in between. CDR3 sequence: CATSSPAVPGTAGETQYF. DNA of the CDR3: TGTGCCACCAGCAGCCCTGCAGTCCCGGGGACGGCCGGAGAGACCCAGTACTTC.

The chain links TRBV7-9 to TRBJ2-2, with 8 bases aligning to TRBD1. CDR3 length: 18 amino acids. Germline CDR1 is SEHNR and CDR2 is FQNEAQ (reference sequence). V shed 8 bases, J shed 0 bases, and the junction held 14 bases outside the gene matches. CDR3 coding DNA: TGTGCCAGCTTTTTTCACTTCCGGGACAGGCCGAACACCGGGGAGCTGTTTTTT. Amino acids: CASFFHFRDRPNTGELFF.

The rearrangement uses TRBV28 and TRBJ2-7, with D hard to call. The CDR3 spans 16 residues. V shed 6 bases and J shed 3 bases, with 21 bases lying between them. Germline V gene lookup returns CDR1 MDHEN and CDR2 SYDVKM. CDR3 residues: CASSRATAAASYEQYF. The CDR3, as DNA: TGTGCCAGCAGCCGGGCGACCGCGGCCGCCAGCTACGAGCAGTACTTC.

This sequence joins TRBV5-1 and TRBJ2-3; the D is unclear. V was shortened by 0 bases and J by 0 bases, with 5 bases between the two germline ends. Germline V gene data show CDR1 as SGHRS and CDR2 as YFSETQ. This CDR3 region has 14 residues. The CDR3, as DNA: TGCGCCAGCAGCTTGGAACAGAGCACAGATACGCAGTATTTT. Its translation is CASSLEQSTDTQYF. Full variable domain (rest looked up from reference TRBV5-1 and TRBJ2-3): KAGVTQTPRYLIKTRGQQVTLSCSPISGHRSVSWYQQTPGQGLQFLFEYFSETQRNKGNFPGRFSGRQFSNSRSEMNVSTLELGDSALYLCASSLEQSTDTQYFGPGTRLTVL.

This clone was counted once. The chain recombines TRBV25-1 with TRBJ2-3; 8 bases match TRBD2. Germline CDR1 reads MGHDK; CDR2 reads SYGVNS. V lost 1 base and J lost 6; bases outside the gene matches: 3. This CDR3 contains 14 residues. The CDR3 region has the DNA TGTGCCAGCAGTGAATTCACTAGCGGTGATACGCAGTATTTT. Amino acids: CASSEFTSGDTQYF.

As for this clone: Other DNA sequences within the sample encode an identical CDR3. The CDR3 DNA sequence: TGTGCCAGCAGCTTAGGACAGGGATATGGCTACACCTTC. Translated, it gives CASSLGQGYGYTF. The J gene is TRBJ1-2, the V gene TRBV7-2; TRBD1 matches at 7 bases. In germline, CDR1 is SGHTA, CDR2 FQGNSA. This CDR3 is built from 13 residues. V dropped 1 base and J dropped 5; count of bases not matched to a gene: 1.

CDR3 loop: CASSSIRGIEQFF. Written as DNA, the CDR3 is TGTGCCAGCAGCTCGATACGGGGGATTGAGCAGTTCTTC. The V call is TRBV5-6, the J call TRBJ2-1, with D possibly TRBD2 on 6 matching bases. Per germline, CDR1 SGHDT and CDR2 YYEEEE. The CDR3 sequence is 13 residues long. V was shortened by 3 bases and J by 9 bases, with 13 bases between the two germline ends.

The rearrangement links TRBV18 to TRBJ2-5; 7 bases fit TRBD2. V gave up 4 bases and J gave up 2 bases; unmatched junction bases: 10. This CDR3 spans 16 amino acids. Per germline, CDR1 KGHSH and CDR2 LQKENI. This CDR3 reads CASSLGGSAGQETQYF. The CDR3 DNA reads TGTGCCAGCTCACTCGGCGGGAGCGCGGGACAAGAGACCCAGTACTTC.

The genes are TRBV10-3 and TRBJ2-7; D possibly corresponds to TRBD1 (6 bases). CDR1 and CDR2 (germline): ENHRY, SYGVKD. This CDR3 comprises 14 residues. V was clipped by 6 bases and J by 0 bases, with 12 bases between them. CDR3 region: CAIRRQESSYEQYF. In nucleotides, the CDR3 is TGTGCCATCAGGAGACAGGAGAGCTCCTACGAGCAGTACTTC.

This sequence joins TRBV7-6 and TRBJ1-6; the match to TRBD1 covers 7 bases. This CDR3 region has 15 residues. Germline CDR1 reads SGHVS; CDR2 reads FNYEAQ. After removal of 5 bases from V and 4 bases from J, the junction contained 5 bases not matched to a gene. The CDR3: CASSETGMYNSPLHF. The CDR3 DNA follows: TGTGCCAGCAGCGAGACAGGGATGTATAATTCACCCCTCCACTTT.

This clone was seen just once. The chain is built from TRBV29-1 and TRBJ2-3, with TRBD2 identical over 8 bases. CDR3 length: 16 amino acids. CDR1 and CDR2 from the germline V gene are SQVTM and ANQGSEA. Trimming cost V 0 bases and J 2 bases; bases outside gene matches: 7. The CDR3 loop reads CSVEDLPGLDTDTQYF. In nucleotides, the CDR3 is TGCAGCGTTGAAGACCTCCCGGGACTAGACACAGATACGCAGTATTTT.

This chain links TRBV6-6 with TRBJ2-1, with a possible D match to TRBD2 (6 bases). V lost 7 bases and J 0 bases, leaving 13 bases between the germline ends. Germline assignment: CDR1 MNHNY and CDR2 SVGAGI (reference sequence). This CDR3 has 15 residues. This CDR3 reads CASNKPGGSYNEQFF. In DNA, the CDR3 is TGTGCCAGCAACAAACCCGGGGGCTCCTACAATGAGCAGTTCTTC.